One sample yielded the 27 T cell receptor beta chains listed below, sequenced in a study of cytomegalovirus exposure and HLA in healthy donors. 60 Vbeta and 13 Jbeta primers were used in PCR. This table comes from immunoSEQ multiplex PCR, and its TCRdb copy is limited to in-frame clones, with some not included. Its table records approximately 110,000 clones. The specimen was PBMCs. The receptors shown here come from a man between 18 and 29 years old in good health and CMV-seronegative.

The chain has TRBV7-6 and TRBJ1-2; 7 bases align to TRBD1. Trimming removed 1 base from V and 6 bases from J; junction bases left unmatched: 2. This CDR3 has 13 amino acids. Looked up from germline, CDR1 is SGHVS and CDR2 is FNYEAQ. CDR3: CASSLGGGDGYTF. CDR3 bases: TGTGCCAGCAGCTTAGGAGGGGGCGATGGCTACACCTTC.

The V call is TRBV6-4, the J call TRBJ2-1; tentative D call: TRBD2 (6 bases). There are 14 residues in the CDR3. Trimming pared 4 bases from V and 2 bases from J, leaving 9 bases between. Per germline, CDR1 MRHNA and CDR2 SNTAGT. CDR3 in DNA: TGTGCCAGCAGTGTGTCTAGCGCCTACAATGAGCAGTTCTTC. The encoded protein is CASSVSSAYNEQFF.

V is TRBV7-9 and J is TRBJ2-5, with TRBD2 identical over 7 bases. Germline V lookup: CDR1 SEHNR, CDR2 FQNEAQ (reference sequence). Trimming at V came to 1 base and at J to 2 bases, leaving 1 base not matched to a gene. The CDR3 has 14 residues. The CDR3 sequence is CASSLVGRQETQYF. CDR3 sequence (DNA): TGTGCCAGCAGCTTAGTCGGGAGGCAAGAGACCCAGTACTTC.

This chain links TRBV30 with TRBJ1-2; 8 bases map to TRBD1. Trimming at V came to 6 bases and at J to 6 bases, leaving 9 bases not matched to a gene. Germline values: CDR1 GTSNPN, CDR2 SVGIG (reference sequence). This CDR3 contains 13 residues. The CDR3: CACLTGEVDGYTF. The CDR3 nucleotides are TGTGCCTGTTTGACAGGGGAGGTAGATGGCTACACCTTC.

The rearrangement links TRBV4-2 to TRBJ2-3, with a possible D match to TRBD2 (5 bases). This CDR3 is 18 amino acids long. Trimming stripped 1 base from V and 3 bases from J, with 20 bases between. Germline V gene sequence: CDR1 LGHNA, CDR2 YNFKEQ. The CDR3 bases are TGTGCCAGCAGCCAAGTGATTGAGGGAGTTCAGGAAACAGATACGCAGTATTTT. Its protein is CASSQVIEGVQETDTQYF.

Worth noting for this clone: An end of the junction differs from the germline gene, which may be a read error. The same CDR3 is also encoded by other DNA sequences in this sample. The J gene is TRBJ1-2, the V gene TRBV18; 8 bases fit TRBD1. Per germline, CDR1 KGHSH and CDR2 LQKENI. The CDR3 has 17 amino acids. The CDR3 nucleotides read TGTGCCAGTTCACCATCTAGGGGACAGGATCCTTACTATGGCTACACCTTC. Translation gives CASSPSRGQDPYYGYTF.

This chain uses TRBV11-2 with TRBJ1-3; 9 bases are shared with TRBD1. V was pared by 4 bases and J by 3 bases, with 4 bases of the junction left unmatched. This CDR3 comprises 15 residues. The germline V gene has CDR1 SGHAT and CDR2 FQNNGV. The CDR3 DNA reads as TGTGCCAGCAGCTCCGGGACAGGGTTTGGAAACACCATATATTTT. As protein: CASSSGTGFGNTIYF.

This chain joins TRBV2 and TRBJ2-5, with 8 bases lining up with TRBD1. The V gene end was trimmed by 6 bases and the J gene end by 6 bases; junction bases not matched to a gene: 3. There are 12 residues in the CDR3. Germline values: CDR1 SNHLY, CDR2 FYNNEI. This chain's CDR3 is CASRDRGKTQYF. The CDR3, as DNA: TGTGCCAGCAGAGACAGGGGAAAGACCCAGTACTTC.

V is TRBV4-1 and J is TRBJ1-1; D uncertain. Per germline, CDR1 MGHRA and CDR2 YSYEKL. The length of the CDR3 is 15 residues. V gave up 2 bases and J gave up 1 base, with 11 bases separating them. CDR3 in DNA: TGCGCCAGCAGCCAATATGACTCCGCGAACACTGAAGCTTTCTTT. This codes for CASSQYDSANTEAFF.

The rearrangement joins TRBV6-1 to TRBJ1-5; 7 bases line up with TRBD1. Germline trimming cut 3 bases from V and 4 bases from J; bases unmatched to any gene: 6. Germline CDR1 MNHNS, CDR2 SASEGT. The CDR3 has 15 residues. CDR3 protein: CASSDDRVVNQPQHF. The CDR3 DNA reads as TGTGCCAGCAGTGACGACAGGGTGGTAAATCAGCCCCAGCATTTT.

CDR3 protein: CASSRTEDQEIYSNQPQHF. The CDR3 DNA follows: TGTGCCAGCAGCAGGACAGAAGACCAAGAAATCTATAGCAATCAGCCCCAGCATTTT. The chain combines TRBV27 with TRBJ1-5, with D perhaps matching TRBD1 (6 bases). Germline V gene sequence: CDR1 MNHEY, CDR2 SMNVEV (reference sequence). The CDR3 totals 19 residues. V gave up 6 bases and J gave up 0 bases, with 24 bases separating them.

V and J are TRBV5-5 and TRBJ2-1, with a tentative D call TRBD2 (6 bases). V gave up 4 bases and J gave up 1 base, with 12 bases separating them. CDR1 is SGHKS and CDR2 is YYEKEE in the germline V gene (reference sequence). This CDR3 comprises 15 residues. Here the CDR3 reads CASSPREKSYNEQFF. CDR3 DNA sequence: TGTGCCAGCAGCCCGCGGGAAAAGTCCTACAATGAGCAGTTCTTC.

The V call is TRBV5-1, the J call TRBJ2-6; 10 bases map to TRBD2. In germline, CDR1 is SGHRS, CDR2 YFSETQ. The ends lost 0 bases at V and 4 bases at J; junction bases unmatched: 16. CDR3 length: 21 amino acids. CDR3 protein: CASSLGGASGSVWSGANVLTF. CDR3 bases: TGCGCCAGCAGCTTGGGGGGGGCTAGCGGGAGTGTTTGGTCCGGGGCCAACGTCCTGACTTTC.

This chain uses TRBV7-2 with TRBJ2-4, with D possibly being TRBD1 (6 bases). This CDR3 is built from 18 residues. Germline CDR1 reads SGHTA; CDR2 reads FQGNSA. Trimming took off 2 bases at V and 7 bases at J, with 24 bases between the two ends. CDR3 in amino acids: CASSLIPGRSTGPNIQYF. The DNA of the CDR3 is TGTGCCAGCAGCTTAATCCCGGGCCGGTCCACAGGGCCTAACATTCAGTACTTC.

V gene TRBV11-3 combines with J gene TRBJ2-1; D is unresolved. CDR1 is SGHNT, CDR2 YENEEA, per germline. The CDR3 spans 13 residues. V was shortened by 2 bases and J by 4 bases, with 6 bases between the two germline ends. The CDR3 region is CASSLYQYNEQFF. The CDR3 bases are TGTGCCAGCAGCTTATACCAGTACAATGAGCAGTTCTTC. The full variable domain, its missing parts supplied by reference TRBV11-3 and TRBJ2-1, is EAGVVQSPRYKIIEKKQPVAFWCNPISGHNTLYWYLQNLGQGPELLIRYENEEAVDDSQLPKDRFSAERLKGVDSTLKIQPAELGDSAVYLCASSLYQYNEQFFGPGTRLTVL.

This chain connects TRBV29-1 to TRBJ1-3; TRBD1 aligns across 9 bases. The germline V gene encodes CDR1 SQVTM and CDR2 ANQGSEA. The CDR3 has 15 residues. With 6 bases clipped from V and 4 bases from J, the junction kept 10 bases outside the gene matches. The CDR3 protein is CSVIVQGATGNTIYF. The CDR3 nucleotides are TGCAGCGTCATTGTACAGGGGGCAACGGGAAACACCATATATTTT.

J is TRBJ1-5 and V is TRBV18; D unresolved. The germline V gene encodes CDR1 KGHSH and CDR2 LQKENI. The CDR3 length is 14 residues. Trimming removed 3 bases at V and 8 bases at J, with 14 bases between. CDR3 sequence reads: CASSPGRWSEPQHF. Here the CDR3 DNA reads TGTGCCAGCTCACCGGGCAGATGGTCCGAGCCCCAGCATTTT. Filled out from reference TRBV18 and TRBJ1-5, the complete variable domain reads NAGVMQNPRHLVRRRGQEARLRCSPMKGHSHVYWYRQLPEEGLKFMVYLQKENIIDESGMPKERFSAEFPKEGPSILRIQQVVRGDSAAYFCASSPGRWSEPQHFGDGTRLSIL.

The chain has TRBV7-3 and TRBJ2-5; 9 bases agree with TRBD1. The CDR3 has 14 amino acids. Germline lookup yields CDR1 SGHTA and CDR2 FQGTGA. The ends lost 5 bases at V and 5 bases at J; junction bases unmatched: 6. CDR3 residues: CASSANRGLETQYF. The CDR3 DNA follows: TGTGCCAGCAGCGCCAACAGGGGGCTGGAGACCCAGTACTTC.

The V call is TRBV5-1, the J call TRBJ2-3; TRBD2 matches 8 bases. Germline trimming cut 0 bases from V and 4 bases from J; bases unmatched to any gene: 7. The CDR3 loop spans 16 amino acids. Germline CDR1 SGHRS, CDR2 YFSETQ. CDR3 coding DNA: TGCGCCAGCAGCTTGGCAGCGGGACTAGGGGCAGATACGCAGTATTTT. As protein: CASSLAAGLGADTQYF.

This chain uses TRBV2 with TRBJ1-5, with 9 nucleotides matching TRBD1. CDR1 is SNHLY and CDR2 is FYNNEI in the germline V gene. The CDR3 runs to 14 residues. J was trimmed by 1 base and V by 9 bases; bases with no gene match: 4. The CDR3 loop reads CARGDRVSNQPQHF. CDR3 nucleotide sequence: TGTGCCAGAGGGGACAGGGTAAGCAATCAGCCCCAGCATTTT.

This chain links TRBV15 with TRBJ2-1, with 9 bases aligning to TRBD1. Germline trimming cut 0 bases from V and 8 bases from J; bases unmatched to any gene: 11. The CDR3 is made up of 17 amino acids. Germline V gene data show CDR1 as LNHNV and CDR2 as YYDKDF (reference sequence). CDR3 sequence reads: CATSREIPGQGRDEQFF. Written as DNA, the CDR3 is TGTGCCACCAGCAGAGAGATACCGGGACAGGGAAGGGATGAGCAGTTCTTC.

V gene TRBV30 combines with J gene TRBJ1-6, with TRBD1 matching over 10 bases. Germline CDR1 reads GTSNPN; CDR2 reads SVGIG (reference sequence). The V segment lost 4 bases and the J segment 7 bases; nucleotides outside the gene matches: 10. This CDR3 spans 16 amino acids. The CDR3 DNA reads as TGTGCCTGGAAGACAGGGGGCCGTGCTAGGAATTCACCCCTCCACTTT. Protein product: CAWKTGGRARNSPLHF.

This rearrangement joins TRBV30 to TRBJ1-6; 7 bases align to TRBD1. The trim removed 3 bases at V and 7 bases at J, leaving 6 bases unmatched. Per the germline V gene, CDR1 is GTSNPN and CDR2 is SVGIG (reference sequence). This CDR3 spans 14 amino acids. CDR3 sequence (DNA): TGTGCCTGGAGCTCGGGACAGTCCAATTCACCCCTCCACTTT. Protein: CAWSSGQSNSPLHF.

V usage is TRBV25-1 and J usage is TRBJ2-1, with D tentatively TRBD2 (7 bases). CDR1 and CDR2 from the germline V gene are MGHDK and SYGVNS. The CDR3 covers 15 residues. Trimming took off 2 bases at V and 2 bases at J, with 10 bases between the two ends. The CDR3 region has the DNA TGTGCCAGCAGTGAAGGGAGGGGGGCCTACAATGAGCAGTTCTTC. Protein: CASSEGRGAYNEQFF.

The chain uses TRBV2 and TRBJ1-6; D is unresolved. Germline loops: CDR1 SNHLY, CDR2 FYNNEI. The CDR3 is 12 amino acids. Trimming cost V 6 bases and J 9 bases, with 9 bases left between them. As DNA, the CDR3 is TGTGCCAGCAGACTGACACGTTCACCCCTCCACTTT. Translation gives CASRLTRSPLHF.

This chain uses TRBV5-6 with TRBJ1-5; D possibly corresponds to TRBD1 (6 bases). V lost 2 bases and J 4 bases, leaving 19 bases between the germline ends. The CDR3 covers 17 residues. The V gene's germline CDR1 is SGHDT and CDR2 YYEEEE. CDR3 coding DNA: TGTGCCAGCAGCTTTTTAGCGTCGGGACAACAGAATCAGCCCCAGCATTTT. This codes for CASSFLASGQQNQPQHF.

This chain joins TRBV14 and TRBJ2-1; D gene unclear. The CDR3 runs to 14 residues. The germline V gene has CDR1 SGHDN and CDR2 FVKESK. V was cut by 1 base and J by 3 bases, with 7 bases left in between. The CDR3 loop is CASSQGVSYNEQFF. The CDR3 DNA reads as TGTGCCAGCAGCCAAGGTGTCAGCTACAATGAGCAGTTCTTC.